This T cell receptor beta chain was captured by sequencing in a study of patients and donors after allogeneic stem cell transplantation. Using its own MiXCR run on the RT-PCR reads, TCRdb lists one record per CDR3 protein. The profile shows approximately 210,000 distinct CDR3 sequences, roughly two fifths of them singletons. Germline CDR1 and CDR2: LNHNV and YYDKDF (reference sequence). The CDR3 has 13 amino acids. The V gene lost 6 bases and the J gene lost 7 bases, with 12 bases spanning the gap. V gene TRBV15 combines with J gene TRBJ2-2, with D possibly matching TRBD2 (6 bases). The sequence came from a human donor who was either an allogeneic HSCT recipient or a stem cell or donor lymphocyte infusion donor (not recorded which). It is not recorded whose cells these are; they may come from a transplant donor. Sequencing used blood, either unsorted or a sorted T cell fraction (not recorded which). The CDR3 region has the DNA TGTGCCACCAGACGGGAGTGGGTCGGGGAGCTGTTTTTT. It specifies CATRREWVGELFF.